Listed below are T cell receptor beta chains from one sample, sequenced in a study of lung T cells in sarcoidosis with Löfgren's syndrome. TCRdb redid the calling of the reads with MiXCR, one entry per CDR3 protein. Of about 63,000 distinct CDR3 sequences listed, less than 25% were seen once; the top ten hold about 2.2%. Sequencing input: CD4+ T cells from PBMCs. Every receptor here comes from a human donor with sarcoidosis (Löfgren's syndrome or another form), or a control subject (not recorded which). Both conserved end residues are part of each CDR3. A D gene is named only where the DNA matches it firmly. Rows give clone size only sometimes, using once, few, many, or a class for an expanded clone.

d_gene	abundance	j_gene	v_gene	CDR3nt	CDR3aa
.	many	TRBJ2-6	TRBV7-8	TGTGCCAGCAGCTTAGGGGGGGCGAGGATTAACTCTGGGGCCAACGTCCTGACTTTC	CASSLGGARINSGANVLTF
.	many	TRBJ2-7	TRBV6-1	TGTGCCAGCAGTGAAGCGACACAACGGGAGCAGTACTTC	CASSEATQREQYF
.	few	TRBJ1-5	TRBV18	TGTGCCAGCTCACCCGACCGGAATCAGCCCCAGCATTTT	CASSPDRNQPQHF
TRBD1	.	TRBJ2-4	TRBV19	TGTGCCAGTAGTACCGCGACAGGGGGAAACATTCAGTACTTC	CASSTATGGNIQYF
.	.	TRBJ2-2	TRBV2	TGTGCCAGCGGTGAAGCCCAGAGAAACACCGGGGAGCTGTTTTTT	CASGEAQRNTGELFF
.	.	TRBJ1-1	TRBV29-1	TGCAGCGTTTCCTTAAACACTGAAGCTTTCTTT	CSVSLNTEAFF
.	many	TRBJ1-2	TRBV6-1	TGTGCCAGCAGACAGGCTCTTGCTCACTACACCTTC	CASRQALAHYTF
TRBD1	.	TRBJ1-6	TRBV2	TGTGCCAGCAGTGGGCAGGGGGCCCCACAGCTCCACTTT	CASSGQGAPQLHF
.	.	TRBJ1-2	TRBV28	TGTGCCAGCAGTTGGCCGGAAAGGTTCCATGGCTACACCTTC	CASSWPERFHGYTF
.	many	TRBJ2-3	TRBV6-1	TGTGCCAGCAGTCGGGACTTCCCGACAGATACGCAGTATTTT	CASSRDFPTDTQYF
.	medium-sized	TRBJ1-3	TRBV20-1	TGCAGTGCCGAGGCAGGGTTTAGGAACACCATATATTTT	CSAEAGFRNTIYF